A single T cell receptor beta chain is shown here with its context. Its binding antigen is unknown. The record has no base qualities; no much larger clone is one base away. The sample comes from a study of Graves' ophthalmopathy and Graves' hyperthyroidism (dated by TCRdb to between 2017 and 2018). The study in broad terms: Stable hyperthyroidism was defined as no progression to ophthalmopathy within 18 months of follow-up. TCR beta repertoire signatures were used to distinguish Graves' ophthalmopathy from Graves' hyperthyroidism and to predict progression to ophthalmopathy. In total, 135 blood samples were TCR-sequenced: around 42 ophthalmopathy, some 75 hyperthyroidism and some 17 hyperthyroidism-to-ophthalmopathy patients. A discovery set of 100 patients (more than 40 ophthalmopathy, about 58 stable hyperthyroidism) was enrolled to explore V-J signatures distinguishing ophthalmopathy from hyperthyroidism. An independent validation cohort was composed of some 19 hyperthyroidism patients and around 16 patients who later progressed from hyperthyroidism to ophthalmopathy. In several hyperthyroidism patients, the T-cell repertoires found in thyroid tissue were compared with those found in blood. Once sampling was done, hyperthyroidism patients were given methimazole at a starting dose of 30 mg daily, while ophthalmopathy patients were given high-dose intravenous methylprednisolone. General study outcomes and caveats: In validation, the model predicted ophthalmopathy progression with 70.59% sensitivity and around 72% specificity; approximately 12 predicted patients were CT-confirmed with GO in a median of approximately 6.2 months. No statistical method was used to set the sample size in advance, and the investigators knew which group each participant was assigned to. Ophthalmopathy was separated from stable hyperthyroidism by the 13-signature model with around 89% sensitivity and around 81% specificity in cross-validation and with 80%/75% in the test set. Most expanded thyroid clonotypes with frequency above 0.001 were also detected in blood, suggesting blood repertoires may reflect the thyroid immune response.

According to the germline V gene, CDR1 reads ENHRY and CDR2 reads SYGVKD. Including the terminal cysteine and phenylalanine, the CDR3 comprises 13 residues. Here the CDR3 DNA is all that survives: 39 bases in frame from base 1. The V end gives up 6 bases and the J end 6 bases, leaving 5 bases in the junction not matched to a gene. Patients with hyperthyroidism were aged 18 to 65 years, had been newly diagnosed, and had a disease duration of less than 2 months. Anyone with other autoimmune diseases, uncontrolled infections, pregnancy or lactation was excluded from the study. Clinical symptoms, serum thyroxine, TRAb, thyroid ultrasound and orbital computed tomography were used for diagnosis. Total RNA was extracted with Trizol reagent and quality-checked on an Agilent 2100 Bioanalyzer. For repertoire sequencing, TCR beta CDR3 regions were amplified from RNA transcripts. The first round of RT-PCR was done with HTBI primers and the Qiagen OneStep RT-PCR kit, and was followed by a second round of multiplex PCR, then size selection and purification. Libraries were sequenced on an Illumina HiSeq2000 using paired-end 100 bp reads. Per the original workflow: SOAPnuke was used to process the reads, throwing out any read that had adapters, had uncalled bases, had a mean Phred below 15, or lacked an exact constant-primer or identifier match. COPE v1.2.5 was used to merge high-quality paired reads. Unique nucleotide sequences were defined as clonotypes and aligned to IMGT TRB V, D and J references using MiTCR v1.1. The analysis was limited to V-J combinations with a frequency above 0.0001, which together covered approximately 99% of the repertoires. A TCR clonal expansion and chaos score per V-J combination was defined as the ratio of F50 clonal expansion to chaos observed in the TCRdist matrix. Welch's t-statistics and random forest were used to reduce the features to about a dozen V-J combinations, which were then used as input to a naive Bayes classifier. The Morisita-Horn index was used to measure how similar the thyroid and blood repertoires were. TCRdb took the public reads, trimmed them with fastp at Q25, ran MiXCR for clone calling and kept in-frame beta chains. All rows with the same CDR3 protein become a single entry with the most common DNA and genes. The V and J calls, along with clone size, are taken from TCRdb and not from the paper's own processing. This sample holds 450,000 to 600,000 distinct CDR3 sequences; 35% to 45% were observed only once. The top ten hold less than 4.5% of the sample.

Input material: peripheral blood or thyroid tissue (not recorded which). Here the chain combines TRBV10-3 and TRBJ1-1, and TRBD1 matches 9 of the central bases. The TCR comes from an adult man with Graves' hyperthyroidism. The DNA reads TGTGCCATCAGGCCAGACAGGGGGGCTGAAGCTTTCTTT. Its translation is CAIRPDRGAEAFF.